This record covers a single T cell receptor beta chain. This sample stems from a study of blood T cells in healthy people across ages. PCR was performed a second time for roughly 7 to 11 cycles using a sample-barcoded 5' primer and a J-beta primer mix. One entry per CDR3 protein results from TCRdb running MiXCR on the 5' RACE reads. Of around 780,000 distinct CDR3 sequences listed, 20% to 30% are singletons. This same sample was also taken into another study, of T cells of mothers and their children. Per that study: The search for persistent microchimeric T cell clones detected none.

The origin of this receptor is a boy aged 5-17 years in good health. Sequencing was done on a sample of blood.

The CDR3 reads CASRLTSGGPNTGELFF. CDR3 in DNA: TGTGCCAGCAGATTGACTAGCGGGGGACCGAACACCGGGGAGCTGTTTTTT. The chain uses TRBV2 and TRBJ2-2; 12 bases fit TRBD2. The V gene end was trimmed by 6 bases and the J gene end by 0 bases; junction bases not matched to a gene: 5. Germline V CDR1 and CDR2: SNHLY, FYNNEI. The CDR3 length is 17 residues.